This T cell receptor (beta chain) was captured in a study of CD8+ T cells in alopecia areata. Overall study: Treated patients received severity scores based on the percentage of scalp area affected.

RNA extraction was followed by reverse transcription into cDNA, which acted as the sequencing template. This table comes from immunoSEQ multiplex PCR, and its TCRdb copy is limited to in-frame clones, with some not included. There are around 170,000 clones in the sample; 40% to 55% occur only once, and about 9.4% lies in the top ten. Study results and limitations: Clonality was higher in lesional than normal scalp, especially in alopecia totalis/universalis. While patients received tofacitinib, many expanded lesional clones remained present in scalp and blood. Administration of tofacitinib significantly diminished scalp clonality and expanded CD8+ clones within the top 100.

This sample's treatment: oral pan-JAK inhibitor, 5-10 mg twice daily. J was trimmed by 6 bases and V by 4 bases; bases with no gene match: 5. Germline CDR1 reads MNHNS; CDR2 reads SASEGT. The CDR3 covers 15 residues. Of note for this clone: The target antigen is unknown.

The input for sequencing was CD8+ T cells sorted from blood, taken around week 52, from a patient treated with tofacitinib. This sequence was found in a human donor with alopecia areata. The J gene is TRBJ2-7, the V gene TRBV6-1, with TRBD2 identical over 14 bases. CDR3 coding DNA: TGTGCCAGCAGTGCCGGGACTAGCGGGGGCAGCGAGCAGTACTTC. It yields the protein CASSAGTSGGSEQYF.